This T cell receptor beta chain was sequenced in a study of tumor-infiltrating lymphocytes in primary liver carcinoma. In the study overall: Among the tumors, stages were T1-T3 N0M0 and sizes roughly 4 to 10 cm.

In addition to blood RNA drawn from unsorted whole blood, germline DNA was extracted. The CDR3 has 14 residues. Germline V lookup: CDR1 SGHDT, CDR2 YYEEEE. V gave up 2 bases and J gave up 4 bases; unmatched junction bases: 5. Production of TCR beta cDNA used around 500 ng total RNA together with a constant-region primer. What produced the TCR beta libraries was three nested multiplex PCR rounds using slightly modified ARM-PCR. Both of the initial two PCR rounds ran for roughly 11 cycles and employed TRBV1-TRBV30 forward primers alongside a C-beta reverse primer. TCRdb independently ran MiXCR on the multiplex PCR reads; one entry per CDR3 protein. Among about 330,000 distinct CDR3 sequences listed, about 65% were seen once.

Sequenced input: peripheral blood. This receptor was taken from a man between 35 and 55 years old with primary liver carcinoma and hepatitis B virus infection. V gene TRBV5-6 combines with J gene TRBJ2-5, with 7 nucleotides matching TRBD2. The CDR3 region has the DNA TGTGCCAGCAGCTTTTTGACTAGCTCAGAGACCCAGTACTTC. Translation gives CASSFLTSSETQYF.